The source of this T cell receptor beta chain is a study of T cell responses to AZD1222 COVID-19 vaccine. Study observations and caveats: CD4 TCRs covered the whole spike, strongest at regions 160-218 and 743-854. Regions left unmutated in variants are reportedly the target of nearly half of spike-specific TCRs.

With respect to this clone: Its specificity is unknown.

Germline assignment: CDR1 LGHNA and CDR2 YNFKEQ. V was pared by 0 bases and J by 0 bases, with 8 bases between. The length of the CDR3 is 16 residues. The repertoire was sequenced with immunoSEQ multiplex PCR; TCRdb's copy has only in-frame clones and lacks some. The sample consists of 85,000 to 100,000 clones, around 80% of them appearing once. The chain links TRBV4-2 to TRBJ1-4; D gene ambiguous. The clonotype originates from an adult in good health. Specimen: peripheral blood, collected on day 0 of AZD1222 vaccination. The CDR3 coding sequence is TGTGCCAGCAGCCAAGAGGCCAGTGCAACTAATGAAAAACTGTTTTTT. Translated: CASSQEASATNEKLFF.